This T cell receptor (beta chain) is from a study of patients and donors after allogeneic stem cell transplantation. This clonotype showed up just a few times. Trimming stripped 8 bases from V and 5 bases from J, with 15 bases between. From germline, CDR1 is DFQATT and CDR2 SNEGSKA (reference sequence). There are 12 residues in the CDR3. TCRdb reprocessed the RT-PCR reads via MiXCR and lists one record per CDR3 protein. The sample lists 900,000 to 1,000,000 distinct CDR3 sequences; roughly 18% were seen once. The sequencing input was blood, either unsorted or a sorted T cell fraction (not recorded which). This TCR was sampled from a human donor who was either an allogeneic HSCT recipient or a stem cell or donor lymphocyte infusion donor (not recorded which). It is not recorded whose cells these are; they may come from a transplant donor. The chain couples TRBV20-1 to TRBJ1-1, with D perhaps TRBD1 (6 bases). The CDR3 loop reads CSPITGNTEAFF. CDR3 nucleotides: TGCAGTCCTATTACAGGGAATACTGAAGCTTTCTTT.